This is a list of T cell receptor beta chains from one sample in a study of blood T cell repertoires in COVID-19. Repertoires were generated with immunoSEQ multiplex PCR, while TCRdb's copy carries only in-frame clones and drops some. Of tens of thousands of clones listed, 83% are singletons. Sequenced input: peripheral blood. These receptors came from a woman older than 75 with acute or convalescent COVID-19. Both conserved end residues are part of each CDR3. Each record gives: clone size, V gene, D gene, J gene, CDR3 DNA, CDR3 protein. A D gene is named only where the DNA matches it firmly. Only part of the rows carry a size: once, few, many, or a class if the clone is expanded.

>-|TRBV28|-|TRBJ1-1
TGTGCCAGCAGTCCCCAGGGATCTGGTACTGAAGCTTTCTTT
CASSPQGSGTEAFF
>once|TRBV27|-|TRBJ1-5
TGTGCCAGCAGTTTGAGTGTGGGCCAGCCCCAGCATTTT
CASSLSVGQPQHF
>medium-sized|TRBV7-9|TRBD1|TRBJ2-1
TGTGCCAGCAGCTTGGGTTGGGACAGGGGGCAAGAGCAGTTCTTC
CASSLGWDRGQEQFF
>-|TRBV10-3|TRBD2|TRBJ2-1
TGTGCCACCAAGCCGGGACTAGCTTCGTACAATGAGCAGTTCTTC
CATKPGLASYNEQFF
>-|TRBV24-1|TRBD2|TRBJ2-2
TGTGCCACCAGTGAGCCGACTAGCGGGAGCTGGGACGGGGAGCTGTTTTTT
CATSEPTSGSWDGELFF
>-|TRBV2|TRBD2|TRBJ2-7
TGTGCCAGCAAACTCGGGACTACCTACGAGCAGTACTTC
CASKLGTTYEQYF
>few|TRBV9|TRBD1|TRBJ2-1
TGTGCCAGCAGCCCCGGACAGGGTACCTACAATGAGCAGTTCTTC
CASSPGQGTYNEQFF
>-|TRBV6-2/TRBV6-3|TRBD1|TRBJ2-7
TGTGCCAGCAGTTACCCACCCCTACAGGGGGGAGAGCAGTACTTC
CASSYPPLQGGEQYF
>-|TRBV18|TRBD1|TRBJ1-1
TGTGCCAGCTCAAAGGGACAGGGGGAAACTGAAGCTTTCTTT
CASSKGQGETEAFF
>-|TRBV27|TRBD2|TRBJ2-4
TGTGCCAGCTGCCCGGGAGGGCCATCCAAAAACATTCAGTACTTC
CASCPGGPSKNIQYF
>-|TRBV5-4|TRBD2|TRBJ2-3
TGTGCCAGCAGCAGGTCCGGGGGGTTCTCTAGCACAGATACGCAGTATTTT
CASSRSGGFSSTDTQYF
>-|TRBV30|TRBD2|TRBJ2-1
TGTGCCTGGATGTGGGCGAGGGACGGCGGGAGTGGGATCCTCTACAATGAGCAGTTCTTC
CAWMWARDGGSGILYNEQFF
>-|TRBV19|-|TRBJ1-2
TGTGCCAGTAGGCCGGGGGGCGTAGGGGCGACGGCTCGCTATGGCTACACCTTC
CASRPGGVGATARYGYTF
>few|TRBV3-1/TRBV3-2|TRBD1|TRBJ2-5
TGTGCCAGCAGCCAAGGGACAGGCGGCCAGACCCAGTACTTC
CASSQGTGGQTQYF
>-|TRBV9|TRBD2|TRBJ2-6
TGTGCCAGCAGCCTCCGACTAGCGGGTAGCTCTGGGGCCAACGTCCTGACTTTC
CASSLRLAGSSGANVLTF
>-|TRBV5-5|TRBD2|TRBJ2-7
TGTGCCAGCAGCCCGGAGGGAGGGCTATCGCTACGAGGGCAGTACTTC
CASSPEGGLSLRGQYF
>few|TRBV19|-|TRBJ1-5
TGTGCCAGTAGTACCACTAGAGGGGGGGCTCAGCCCCAGCATTTT
CASSTTRGGAQPQHF
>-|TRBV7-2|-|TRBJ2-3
TGTGCCAGCAGTTACGCCGGGGGAGGCACAGATACGCAGTATTTT
CASSYAGGGTDTQYF
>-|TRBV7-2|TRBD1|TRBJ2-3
TGTGCCAGCAGCTCTCAGAGGACAGGGGCAGATACGCAGTATTTT
CASSSQRTGADTQYF
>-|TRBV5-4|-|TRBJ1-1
TGTGCCAGCAGCCGAACACAGGAGGGAGCTTTCTTT
CASSRTQEGAFF
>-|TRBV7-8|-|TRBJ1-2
TGTGCCAGCAGCTTCGACACCAACTATGGCTACACCTTC
CASSFDTNYGYTF
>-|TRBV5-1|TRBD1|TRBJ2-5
TGCGCCAGCAGCCCGACCGGGACAGGCGAGGAGACCCAGTACTTC
CASSPTGTGEETQYF
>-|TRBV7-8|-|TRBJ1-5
TGTGCCAGCAGCTTAGGATGGAGGGGAAGTAGCAATCAGCCCCAGCATTTT
CASSLGWRGSSNQPQHF
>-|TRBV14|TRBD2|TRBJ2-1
TGTGCCAGCAGCCGCGATCCCTTTAGCGGGAGGGTTCAGTTCTTC
CASSRDPFSGRVQFF
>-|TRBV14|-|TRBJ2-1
TGTGCCAGCAGCCAAGAACTTGGGGGGACGGATTCCTACAATGAGCAGTTCTTC
CASSQELGGTDSYNEQFF
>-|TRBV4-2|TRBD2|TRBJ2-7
TGTGCCAGCAGCCAAGGGACTAGCGGGAGATACGAGCAGTACTTC
CASSQGTSGRYEQYF
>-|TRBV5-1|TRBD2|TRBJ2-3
TGCGCCAGCAGCTTTTGGACTAGCGGGGTGCCAGATACGCAGTATTTT
CASSFWTSGVPDTQYF
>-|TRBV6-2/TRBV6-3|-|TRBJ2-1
TGTGCCAGCAGTTACCAGGGGCCTGAGCAGTTCTTC
CASSYQGPEQFF
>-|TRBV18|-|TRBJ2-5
TGTGCCAGCTCACCATTCGGGGGACAAGAGACCCAGTACTTC
CASSPFGGQETQYF
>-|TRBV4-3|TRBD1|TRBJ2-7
TGCGCCAGCAGCCAAGATCGGACAGGCCTTTCCTACGAGCAGTACTTC
CASSQDRTGLSYEQYF
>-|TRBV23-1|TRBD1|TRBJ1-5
TGCGCCAGCAGTCAATCGTACAGGGGCATCAATCAGCCCCAGCATTTT
CASSQSYRGINQPQHF
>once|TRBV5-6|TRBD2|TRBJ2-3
TGTGCCAGCAGCTTTCTAGCGGGGGACACAGATACGCAGTATTTT
CASSFLAGDTDTQYF
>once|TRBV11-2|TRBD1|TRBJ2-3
TGTGCCAGCAGCACCGGGACAGGGGGGCCCGATACGCAGTATTTT
CASSTGTGGPDTQYF
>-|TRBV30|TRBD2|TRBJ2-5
TGTGCCTGGAGTTGGGGACTAGCGGGGGAATTAGAGACCCAGTACTTC
CAWSWGLAGELETQYF
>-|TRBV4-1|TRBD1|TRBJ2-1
TGCGCCAGCAGCCAGACGACAGGGGCCGGCCTTAATGAGCAGTTCTTC
CASSQTTGAGLNEQFF
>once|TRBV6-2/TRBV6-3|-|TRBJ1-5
TGTGCCAGCAGCCCGGCGGGGGAGGGCAATCAGCCCCAGCATTTT
CASSPAGEGNQPQHF
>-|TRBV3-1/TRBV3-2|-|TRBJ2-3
TGTGCCAGCAGCCAAGATTTTGGGGGGGGCGGCACAGATACGCAGTATTTT
CASSQDFGGGGTDTQYF
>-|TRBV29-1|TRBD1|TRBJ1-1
TGCAGCGTCCAGGGGGGTTTCACTGAAGCTTTCTTT
CSVQGGFTEAFF
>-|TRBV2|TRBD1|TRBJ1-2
TGTGCCAGCACCGAGGGACAGGGCATCGGTGGCTACACCTTC
CASTEGQGIGGYTF
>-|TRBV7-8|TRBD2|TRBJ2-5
TGTGCCAGCAGCCGGGGAGGGCGGGAGACCCAGTACTTC
CASSRGGRETQYF
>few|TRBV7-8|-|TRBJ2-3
TGTGCCAGCAGCTTAGCGGCTAGCACAGATACGCAGTATTTT
CASSLAASTDTQYF
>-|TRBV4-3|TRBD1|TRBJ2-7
TGCGCCAGCAGCCAGGGGGACAGGTCCCCCTACGAGCAGTACTTC
CASSQGDRSPYEQYF
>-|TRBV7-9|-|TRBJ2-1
TGTGCCAGCAGCTCCCGTACAGGGTTGTCCAATGAGCAGTTCTTC
CASSSRTGLSNEQFF
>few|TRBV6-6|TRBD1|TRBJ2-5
TGTGCCAGCAGTTCAGGGGGCTCCAGAACCCAGTACTTC
CASSSGGSRTQYF
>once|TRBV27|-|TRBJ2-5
TGTGCCAGCAGTTTATCAGGGGTCCAAGAGACCCAGTACTTC
CASSLSGVQETQYF
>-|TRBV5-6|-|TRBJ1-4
TGTGCCAGCAGCTTAGGCCCCCCCGGGGGAAAACTGTTTTTT
CASSLGPPGGKLFF
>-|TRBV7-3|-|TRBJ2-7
TGTGCCAGCAGCTTCGGCGGGACCTCCTACGAGCAGTACTTC
CASSFGGTSYEQYF